This is a list of T cell receptor beta chains from one sample in a study of blood T cells in healthy people across ages. A single record per CDR3 protein comes from TCRdb applying MiXCR to the 5' RACE reads. The sample carries around 710,000 distinct CDR3 sequences, about 42% recorded once. The sample taken for sequencing was blood. All receptors come from a woman aged 55-69 years in good health. Each CDR3 is given with its conserved first and last residue. The order of the fields is CDR3 protein, CDR3 DNA, J gene, V gene, clone size, D gene. A D gene is named only where the DNA matches it firmly. Part of the rows lack a size; the others show once, few, many or a class for expanded clones.

CASSSGRAGAYEQYF TGTGCCAGCAGTTCGGGACGAGCGGGGGCCTACGAGCAGTACTTC TRBJ2-7 TRBV6-5 . TRBD2
CASSKDEVYDQPQHF TGCGCCAGCAGCAAAGACGAGGTTTATGATCAGCCCCAGCATTTT TRBJ1-5 TRBV4-1 once .
CASSLEGTNNEQFF TGTGCCAGCAGCTTAGAGGGGACCAACAATGAGCAGTTCTTC TRBJ2-1 TRBV7-9 . .
CASSGTSGGLSSYNEQFF TGTGCCAGCAGCGGGACTAGCGGGGGGCTGAGCTCCTACAATGAGCAGTTCTTC TRBJ2-1 TRBV12-3/TRBV12-4 few TRBD2
CASSFEDGPYEQYF TGTGCCAGCAGTTTTGAGGACGGACCTTACGAGCAGTACTTC TRBJ2-7 TRBV12-3/TRBV12-4 . .
CASSLGRLAETQYF TGTGCCAGCAGCTTAGGGCGACTTGCGGAGACCCAGTACTTC TRBJ2-5 TRBV7-2 few .
CSALGQGRPTNEKLFF TGCAGTGCCCTAGGTCAGGGACGTCCAACTAATGAAAAACTGTTTTTT TRBJ1-4 TRBV20-1 . .
CASSPRAGGISYEQYF TGTGCCAGCAGTCCGAGGGCGGGGGGAATCTCCTACGAGCAGTACTTC TRBJ2-7 TRBV27 . TRBD2
CSARPGTYGYTF TGCAGTGCTAGGCCGGGAACTTATGGCTACACCTTC TRBJ1-2 TRBV20-1 . .
CASTNAPIANYGYTF TGTGCCAGCACCAACGCGCCAATCGCTAACTATGGCTACACCTTC TRBJ1-2 TRBV5-5 . .
CASTGASGSYEQFF TGTGCCAGCACTGGGGCTAGCGGTTCTTACGAGCAGTTCTTC TRBJ2-1 TRBV13 . TRBD2
CSAPLSGEETQYF TGCAGTGCCCCCCTATCGGGTGAAGAGACCCAGTACTTC TRBJ2-5 TRBV20-1 many .
CASSHLGRASLCSNQPQHF TGTGCCAGCAGCCACTTGGGGAGGGCATCACTGTGTAGCAATCAGCCCCAGCATTTT TRBJ1-5 TRBV14 . .
CASSLEGSGLAVPGEFF TGTGCCAGCAGCTTAGAGGGATCGGGACTAGCGGTCCCTGGAGAGTTCTTC TRBJ2-1 TRBV7-2 few TRBD2
CTSSFRSDSNQPQHF TGTACCAGCAGTTTCAGGTCCGATAGCAATCAGCCCCAGCATTTT TRBJ1-5 TRBV12-3/TRBV12-4 . .
CASSIGADATDTQYF TGTGCCAGCAGCATAGGCGCAGATGCAACAGATACGCAGTATTTT TRBJ2-3 TRBV12-3/TRBV12-4 . .
CASSVNPNYGYTF TGTGCCAGCAGCGTAAACCCCAATTATGGCTACACCTTC TRBJ1-2 TRBV9 . .
CATSAHRGLSGELFF TGTGCCACCAGCGCTCACAGGGGGCTCTCCGGGGAGCTGTTTTTT TRBJ2-2 TRBV15 . TRBD1
CSARKAAGGAETQYF TGCAGTGCTAGAAAAGCCGCAGGGGGCGCGGAGACCCAGTACTTC TRBJ2-5 TRBV20-1 few TRBD1
CAIKGTGTTEAFF TGTGCCATCAAAGGGACAGGGACGACTGAAGCTTTCTTT TRBJ1-1 TRBV10-3 . TRBD1
CASSPGDPGTEVFF TGCGCCAGCAGCCCGGGGGACCCTGGCACAGAAGTTTTCTTT TRBJ1-1 TRBV5-1 once .
CASSEAGYSTDTQYF TGTGCCAGCAGTGAAGCGGGCTATAGCACAGATACGCAGTATTTT TRBJ2-3 TRBV2 few .
CASSQGTGLPSGRADEQFF TGTGCCAGCAGCCAAGGGACAGGGCTCCCAAGCGGGAGGGCCGATGAGCAGTTCTTC TRBJ2-1 TRBV4-2 many TRBD2
CAGSPGGGDEQFF TGTGCCGGCAGCCCCGGAGGGGGCGATGAGCAGTTCTTC TRBJ2-1 TRBV7-2 . .
CASSGGGLETQYF TGTGCCAGCAGCGGGGGGGGTTTAGAGACCCAGTACTTC TRBJ2-5 TRBV6-6 few TRBD2
CSADVGGYGYTF TGCAGTGCGGATGTGGGGGGGTATGGCTACACCTTC TRBJ1-2 TRBV20-1 few .
CASSLPPSGGAYEQFF TGCGCCAGCAGCTTGCCGCCTAGCGGGGGGGCCTATGAGCAGTTCTTC TRBJ2-1 TRBV5-1 . TRBD2
CASSLQPGGFRAFF TGTGCCAGCAGTTTACAGCCTGGAGGATTTCGGGCTTTCTTT TRBJ1-1 TRBV27 once .
CASSLPSGVYEQYF TGTGCCAGCAGCTTACCCAGCGGGGTCTACGAGCAGTACTTC TRBJ2-7 TRBV7-2 many TRBD2